This T cell receptor beta chain was sequenced in a study of cytomegalovirus exposure and HLA in healthy donors. On the study more broadly: Inside one of the first data releases sat 75 million to 100 million unique TCRs taken from HLA-typed donors.

The PCR was carried out with 60 Vbeta primers and 13 Jbeta primers. In the authors' workflow: The count from a later analysis was about 80 million unique TCR beta chains, 9.5 million to 11 million of them shared. Some clones are missing from TCRdb's copy, which holds only in-frame ones; the method was immunoSEQ multiplex PCR. Clone size and V and J calls were adopted from that table, with D and trimming inferred from the DNA. The repertoire includes 120,000 or so clones, over 80% of them detected once, and under 2.5% sits in the top ten. Germline CDR1 LNHDA, CDR2 SQIVND (reference sequence). V dropped 6 bases and J dropped 2 bases, with 13 bases sitting between them. The CDR3 is made up of 15 amino acids.

Source material: PBMCs. This receptor was identified in a man aged 25-45 years in good health and CMV-seronegative. The rearrangement joins TRBV19 to TRBJ2-2, with D possibly being TRBD2 (6 bases). This CDR3 reads CASSEFGGNTGELFF. The CDR3 DNA is TGTGCCAGTAGCGAATTCGGGGGTAACACCGGGGAGCTGTTTTTT.